One sample yielded the 3 T cell receptor beta chains listed below, sequenced in a study of beta chain features in type 1 diabetes. Study findings and constraints: All four CD4+ subsets of Type 1 diabetes patients contained TCRB CDR3s that were moderately but significantly shorter.

The antigens these receptors bind are not known. Expressed TCRB transcripts were sequenced because the entire RNA isolate underwent reverse transcription. TCRdb's table, derived via immunoSEQ multiplex PCR, lists solely in-frame clones and lacks some. The data show about 160,000 clones, about 8% seen once. The source material was central memory CD4+ T cells from blood. Receptors originate from a woman between 35 and 50 years old with type 1 diabetes.

There are a few counts of this clone. The V gene is TRBV29-1, the J gene TRBJ2-2; 12 nucleotides match TRBD2. Germline-derived CDR1 and CDR2 are SQVTM and ANQGSEA. The CDR3 has 16 amino acids. The V gene end was trimmed by 5 bases and the J gene end by 1 base; junction bases not matched to a gene: 5. CDR3 DNA: TGCAGCGTTTTACGGACTAGCGGGATGAACACCGGGGAGCTGTTTTTT. Protein sequence: CSVLRTSGMNTGELFF.

The rearrangement joins TRBV6-5 to TRBJ2-2, with a weak D call TRBD2 (6 bases). The germline V and J ends were trimmed by 8 bases and 7 bases, with 14 bases remaining between them. The CDR3 loop spans 13 amino acids. Germline V gene sequence: CDR1 MNHEY, CDR2 SVGAGI. CDR3 nucleotide sequence: TGTGCCAGCCGCCTAGCGAGTCACGGGGAGCTGTTTTTT. Protein product: CASRLASHGELFF.

V and J are TRBV4-3 and TRBJ2-5, with D unclear. This CDR3 comprises 15 residues. Germline-derived CDR1 and CDR2 are LGHNA and YSLEER. Trimming shortened V by 0 bases and J by 2 bases, and 10 bases separated the two germline ends. CDR3 in amino acids: CASSQDLSPQETQYF. The CDR3 DNA reads as TGCGCCAGCAGCCAAGATCTTAGCCCGCAAGAGACCCAGTACTTC.